Below, 31 T cell receptor beta chains from the same sample are listed, as sequenced in a study of blood T cell repertoires in COVID-19. Libraries were prepared by immunoSEQ multiplex PCR; TCRdb keeps only in-frame clonotypes and omits some of them. In the table there are approximately 200,000 clones, about 86% of which are singletons. The specimen sequenced was peripheral blood. The receptors were sampled from a woman aged 45-65 years with acute or convalescent COVID-19.

This sequence joins TRBV6-2 or TRBV6-3 and TRBJ2-1; 10 nucleotides align to TRBD2. Trimming at V came to 0 bases and at J to 0 bases, leaving 8 bases not matched to a gene. The CDR3 has 19 residues. The germline V gene has CDR1 MNHEY and CDR2 SVGEGT. The DNA for the CDR3 is TGTGCCAGCAGTTACTCGAGGACTAGCGGATTAAGCTCCTACAATGAGCAGTTCTTC. It is translated as CASSYSRTSGLSSYNEQFF.

The chain combines TRBV12-3 or TRBV12-4 with TRBJ1-2; TRBD1 agrees at 10 bases. Losses at the gene ends were 6 bases for V and 4 bases for J; bases not matched to a gene: 2. This CDR3 contains 13 residues. The CDR3 loop is CASSGQGGYGYTF. The CDR3 DNA sequence: TGTGCCAGCAGCGGACAGGGGGGCTATGGCTACACCTTC.

The gene calls are TRBV20-1 and TRBJ1-4, with D perhaps TRBD1 (5 bases). V lost 5 bases, J lost 7 bases, and 8 bases lay in between. Germline CDR1 and CDR2: DFQATT and SNEGSKA (reference sequence). The CDR3 has 11 residues. The CDR3 nucleotides read TGCAGTGCTGGGGGGGTTGAAAAACTGTTTTTT. Encoded protein: CSAGGVEKLFF.

V is TRBV6-5 and J is TRBJ1-5; D unresolved. The germline CDR1 and CDR2 sequences are MNHEY and SVGAGI. The CDR3 loop spans 12 amino acids. V was cut by 10 bases and J by 7 bases, with 14 bases left in between. The CDR3 coding sequence is TGTGCCATTTCGTCCGGGAGGCAGCCCCAGCATTTT. Translated: CAISSGRQPQHF.

CDR3 amino acids: CASSQAAGEQYF. The CDR3 DNA follows: TGTGCCAGCAGCCAAGCCGCGGGTGAGCAGTACTTC. V and J are TRBV3-1 (or the pseudogene TRBV3-2) and TRBJ2-7, with a weak D call TRBD2 (5 bases). The CDR3 length is 12 residues. Trimming pared 1 base from V and 7 bases from J, leaving 8 bases between. Germline CDR1 LGHDT, CDR2 YNNKEL (reference sequence).

The gene calls are TRBV19 and TRBJ2-3; 11 bases line up with TRBD2. CDR3 length equals 17 residues. V dropped 5 bases and J dropped 1; count of bases not matched to a gene: 8. Germline V CDR1 and CDR2: LNHDA, SQIVND (reference sequence). The CDR3, as DNA: TGTGCCAGTAGTCCCCCGCTAGCGGGAGGCCGCACAGATACGCAGTATTTT. It is translated as CASSPPLAGGRTDTQYF.

The CDR3 sequence is CASSSSGGIGGELFF. CDR3 DNA: TGTGCCAGCAGCTCCAGCGGGGGGATTGGCGGGGAGCTGTTTTTT. This chain uses TRBV6-5 with TRBJ2-2; 9 positions match TRBD2. The CDR3 runs 15 residues. V dropped 6 bases and J dropped 7; count of bases not matched to a gene: 9. Germline loops: CDR1 MNHEY, CDR2 SVGAGI.

The J gene is TRBJ1-1, the V gene TRBV7-2, with D unclear. This CDR3 comprises 13 residues. CDR1 is SGHTA and CDR2 is FQGNSA in the germline V gene. The V end was cut by 5 bases, the J end by 0 bases, with 7 bases between. This CDR3 is CASSLQVNTEAFF. DNA of the CDR3: TGTGCCAGCAGCCTTCAGGTGAACACTGAAGCTTTCTTT.

The gene calls are TRBV9 and TRBJ2-4; possible D gene TRBD1, 6 bases. Per germline, CDR1 SGDLS and CDR2 YYNGEE. Trimming removed 0 bases at V and 1 base at J, with 11 bases between. This CDR3 spans 16 amino acids. The CDR3 sequence is CASSVEGDGAKNIQYF. CDR3 sequence (DNA): TGTGCCAGCAGCGTAGAGGGGGACGGGGCCAAAAACATTCAGTACTTC.

This chain connects TRBV15 to TRBJ2-5; 8 positions match TRBD2. The J segment lost 7 bases and the V segment lost 0 bases, leaving 7 bases of the junction unmatched. The CDR3 sequence is 15 residues long. Germline V gives CDR1 LNHNV, CDR2 YYDKDF (reference sequence). The CDR3: CATSRDWAGGGTQYF. The CDR3 nucleotides read TGTGCCACCAGCAGAGATTGGGCGGGAGGAGGGACCCAGTACTTC.

The rearrangement uses TRBV9 and TRBJ1-1; no reliable D call. The CDR3 has 16 residues. Germline V lookup: CDR1 SGDLS, CDR2 YYNGEE. Trimming stripped 2 bases from V and 5 bases from J, with 19 bases between. CDR3 DNA sequence: TGTGCCAGCAGCGTCGCTGTGGTCGGAGGAAGAACTGAAGCTTTCTTT. Translated: CASSVAVVGGRTEAFF.

Only a few counts were recorded for this clone. The chain uses TRBV15 and TRBJ1-6; unclear D gene. V lost 5 bases, J lost 7 bases, and 15 bases lay in between. Germline V gene lookup returns CDR1 LNHNV and CDR2 YYDKDF (reference sequence). The CDR3 runs to 15 residues. CDR3 sequence: CATSVGGSSNSPLHF. The CDR3 DNA follows: TGTGCCACCAGCGTCGGCGGAAGTTCCAATTCACCCCTCCACTTT.

This clone is a singleton in its sample. In the same sample, other DNA sequences code for this CDR3. The chain employs TRBV18 and TRBJ2-7; TRBD1 matches at 7 bases. Germline CDR1 reads KGHSH; CDR2 reads LQKENI. The CDR3 has 13 amino acids. V lost 3 bases and J lost 2; bases outside the gene matches: 1. CDR3 sequence (DNA): TGTGCCAGCTCACCGGGACAGACCTACGAGCAGTACTTC. Protein product: CASSPGQTYEQYF.

The chain links TRBV20-1 to TRBJ1-5; D ambiguous. With 3 bases removed from V and 5 bases from J, the gap between germline ends came to 11 bases. The V gene's germline CDR1 is DFQATT and CDR2 SNEGSKA (reference sequence). The CDR3 contains 13 residues. The CDR3 sequence is CSASLGVDQPQHF. The CDR3 region has the DNA TGCAGTGCTAGTTTGGGAGTCGATCAGCCCCAGCATTTT.

This sequence joins TRBV9 and TRBJ1-1; TRBD1 is a possible D gene (5 bases). Trimming stripped 3 bases from V and 0 bases from J, with 12 bases between. The CDR3 loop spans 15 amino acids. Germline V CDR1 and CDR2: SGDLS, YYNGEE. The CDR3 spells CASSGSGSLNTEAFF. The CDR3 nucleotides are TGTGCCAGCAGCGGATCAGGGTCTTTGAACACTGAAGCTTTCTTT.

This clone was detected once. The rearrangement uses TRBV14 and TRBJ1-5; D gene uncertain. Germline CDR1 is SGHDN and CDR2 is FVKESK. This CDR3 has 17 amino acids. The germline V and J ends were trimmed by 1 base and 0 bases, with 13 bases remaining between them. CDR3 in DNA: TGTGCCAGCAGCCAAGGGCGGGTGTATGATAGCAATCAGCCCCAGCATTTT. Translation: CASSQGRVYDSNQPQHF. Variable domain in full (rest from reference TRBV14 and TRBJ1-5): EAGVTQFPSHSVIEKGQTVTLRCDPISGHDNLYWYRRVMGKEIKFLLHFVKESKQDESGMPNNRFLAERTGGTYSTLKVQPAELEDSGVYFCASSQGRVYDSNQPQHFGDGTRLSIL.

This chain links TRBV3-1 (or the pseudogene TRBV3-2) with TRBJ1-5, with D possibly being TRBD1 (5 bases). CDR3 length: 15 residues. V was shortened by 5 bases and J by 2 bases, with 13 bases between the two germline ends. In germline, CDR1 is LGHDT, CDR2 YNNKEL (reference sequence). CDR3 residues: CASSSGYLGNQPQHF. The CDR3 DNA sequence: TGTGCCAGCAGCTCAGGGTATTTGGGCAATCAGCCCCAGCATTTT.

The CDR3 loop reads CASSLGQGTDTQYF. For the CDR3, the DNA is TGTGCCAGCAGTTTGGGACAGGGCACAGATACGCAGTATTTT. The V call is TRBV6-5, the J call TRBJ2-3; 8 positions agree with TRBD1. This CDR3 spans 14 amino acids. Germline CDR1 reads MNHEY; CDR2 reads SVGAGI. After removal of 4 bases from V and 1 base from J, the junction contained 1 base not matched to a gene.

This clone was seen only a few times. The chain employs TRBV12-5 and TRBJ2-7; 10 bases match TRBD1. This CDR3 contains 14 residues. Germline CDR1 LGHNT, CDR2 FRNRAP. The V segment lost 8 bases and the J segment 1 base; nucleotides outside the gene matches: 5. CDR3 nucleotides: TGTGCTAGTAAGGACAGGGGGAATTCCTACGAGCAGTACTTC. It translates to CASKDRGNSYEQYF.

Only a few counts were recorded for this clone. The DNA of the CDR3 is TGTGCCAGCTCACCGACTGTACTAGCGGGGGAAGAGACCCAGTACTTC. Amino acids: CASSPTVLAGEETQYF. This chain uses TRBV18 with TRBJ2-5, with TRBD2 identical over 11 bases. Germline V gives CDR1 KGHSH, CDR2 LQKENI. V lost 3 bases and J lost 3; bases outside the gene matches: 6. The CDR3 sequence is 16 residues long.

This chain connects TRBV15 to TRBJ1-2; D gene unclear. The length of the CDR3 is 15 residues. Germline lookup yields CDR1 LNHNV and CDR2 YYDKDF (reference sequence). Trimming stripped 0 bases from V and 4 bases from J, with 12 bases between. The CDR3, as DNA: TGTGCCACCAGCAGAGATGCGGCAGATCGCTATGGCTACACCTTC. It is translated as CATSRDAADRYGYTF. The full variable domain, with the rest looked up from reference TRBV15 and TRBJ1-2, is DAMVIQNPRYQVTQFGKPVTLSCSQTLNHNVMYWYQQKSSQAPKLLFHYYDKDFNNEADTPDNFQSRRPNTSFCFLDIRSPGLGDTAMYLCATSRDAADRYGYTFGSGTRLTVV.

J is TRBJ2-7 and V is TRBV24-1; a weak D match, TRBD1 (6 bases). The CDR3 has 17 residues. The germline gives CDR1 KGHDR, CDR2 SFDVKD. The ends were cut back, 3 bases at V and 1 base at J, with 18 bases in the middle. This CDR3 reads CATSDRSRDKISYEQYF. CDR3 DNA sequence: TGTGCCACCAGTGATCGGAGTAGGGACAAAATTTCCTACGAGCAGTACTTC.

This chain connects TRBV30 to TRBJ2-7; 12 bases map to TRBD2. The J segment lost 4 bases and the V segment lost 2 bases, leaving 6 bases of the junction unmatched. Germline V gene sequence: CDR1 GTSNPN, CDR2 SVGIG (reference sequence). This CDR3 is built from 15 residues. CDR3 sequence: CAWSSGLAGTYEQYF. The CDR3 nucleotides read TGTGCCTGGAGTTCTGGACTAGCGGGGACATACGAGCAGTACTTC.

The rearrangement links TRBV27 to TRBJ2-1, with TRBD2 matching over 9 bases. CDR1 and CDR2 (germline): MNHEY, SMNVEV (reference sequence). The V gene end was trimmed by 6 bases and the J gene end by 8 bases; junction bases not matched to a gene: 8. The CDR3 spans 14 residues. CDR3 protein: CASRLSGGWDEQFF. CDR3 bases: TGTGCCAGCAGACTCAGCGGGGGGTGGGATGAGCAGTTCTTC.

This clone occurred a few times. The J gene is TRBJ1-2, the V gene TRBV3-1 (or the pseudogene TRBV3-2), with TRBD1 matching over 7 bases. Germline CDR1 is LGHDT and CDR2 is YNNKEL (reference sequence). CDR3 length: 13 amino acids. Trimming took 6 bases from V and 8 from J; bases not matched to a gene: 9. DNA of the CDR3: TGTGCCAGCAGTTTAGACAGGGACATCGGCTACACCTTC. The encoded protein is CASSLDRDIGYTF.

This chain joins TRBV7-9 and TRBJ1-2; 9 bases line up with TRBD1. This CDR3 contains 16 residues. Trimming at V came to 5 bases and at J to 3 bases, leaving 10 bases not matched to a gene. Germline V CDR1 and CDR2: SEHNR, FQNEAQ (reference sequence). CDR3 DNA: TGTGCCAGCAGCGATACAGGGGGCGCGAGTCACTATGGCTACACCTTC. This encodes CASSDTGGASHYGYTF. The full variable domain, its missing parts supplied by reference TRBV7-9 and TRBJ1-2, is DTGVSQNPRHKITKRGQNVTFRCDPISEHNRLYWYRQTLGQGPEFLTYFQNEAQLEKSRLLSDRFSAERPKGSFSTLEIQRTEQGDSAMYLCASSDTGGASHYGYTFGSGTRLTVV.

This sequence joins TRBV3-1 (or the pseudogene TRBV3-2) and TRBJ1-6; the match to TRBD1 covers 8 bases. Germline CDR1 is LGHDT and CDR2 is YNNKEL (reference sequence). Germline trimming cut 1 base from V and 0 bases from J; bases unmatched to any gene: 23. The CDR3 consists of 24 residues. Here the CDR3 DNA reads TGTGCCAGCAGCCAAGTCAGGGGGCTGACGATGCCGGTACCCTATAGCTCCTATAATTCACCCCTCCACTTT. It encodes CASSQVRGLTMPVPYSSYNSPLHF.

Note on this clone: A read error may produce the germline difference seen at one junction end. The chain carries TRBV29-1 and TRBJ2-7; the match to TRBD1 covers 8 bases. CDR3 length: 10 amino acids. Germline values: CDR1 SQVTM, CDR2 ANQGSEA. CDR3 in amino acids: CIQGPGQVIW. The CDR3 DNA follows: TGCATCCAAGGACCGGGACAGGTGATCTGG.

V usage is TRBV6-4 and J usage is TRBJ2-5, with D unresolved. CDR1 MRHNA and CDR2 SNTAGT come from the germline V gene. V was pared by 2 bases and J by 7 bases, with 8 bases between. The CDR3 extends over 12 amino acids. The CDR3 reads CASSDAAGTQYF. In DNA, the CDR3 is TGTGCCAGCAGTGACGCGGCCGGGACCCAGTACTTC.

The chain recombines TRBV27 with TRBJ2-7; possible D gene TRBD2, 6 bases. The CDR3 has 13 amino acids. Germline-derived CDR1 and CDR2 are MNHEY and SMNVEV (reference sequence). V was clipped by 5 bases and J by 7 bases, with 15 bases between them. This CDR3 is CASSPRDLREQYF. CDR3 nucleotides: TGTGCCAGCAGTCCCCGGGACTTGAGAGAGCAGTACTTC.

To note about this clone: The identical CDR3 is also encoded by other nucleotide sequences in the sample. CDR3 nucleotide sequence: TGTGCCAGTAGCCCTACAGGTTCTGGAAACACCATATATTTT. Translated, it gives CASSPTGSGNTIYF. The V gene is TRBV19, the J gene TRBJ1-3; TRBD1 is a possible D gene (5 bases). Germline values: CDR1 LNHDA, CDR2 SQIVND (reference sequence). V lost 6 bases to trimming and J lost 1 base, with 10 bases between them. The length of the CDR3 is 14 residues. Looking up the rest from reference TRBV19 and TRBJ1-3 gives the full variable domain: DGGITQSPKYLFRKEGQNVTLSCEQNLNHDAMYWYRQDPGQGLRLIYYSQIVNDFQKGDIAEGYSVSREKKESFPLTVTSAQKNPTAFYLCASSPTGSGNTIYFGEGSWLTVV.